Listed below are T cell receptor beta chains from one sample, sequenced in a study of graft-versus-host responses after intestinal transplantation. The antigens these receptors bind are not known. Produced via immunoSEQ multiplex PCR; TCRdb's table is partial and in-frame only. This table holds 96,000 or so clones, 92% found once. Sequenced material: unstimulated CD4+ T cells sorted from spleen or lymph node cells, taken before intestinal transplant. The receptor source for this set is a human donor who received an intestinal transplant. Both conserved end residues are part of each CDR3. The D gene is left open where the match is weak. Some rows mark clone size as missing; the rest say once, few, many or name a class of expanded clone.

D: -; V: TRBV6-1; J: TRBJ1-4; size: -; CDR3: CASSVTWLGEKLFF; DNA: TGTGCCAGCAGCGTGACATGGCTCGGTGAAAAACTGTTTTTT
D: TRBD1; V: TRBV29-1; J: TRBJ2-7; size: -; CDR3: CSASGQNYEQYF; DNA: TGCAGCGCCTCGGGACAGAACTACGAGCAGTACTTC
D: TRBD2; V: TRBV2; J: TRBJ2-7; size: -; CDR3: CASRGTSGPYEQYF; DNA: TGTGCCAGCAGAGGGACTAGCGGACCTTACGAGCAGTACTTC
D: -; V: TRBV5-1; J: TRBJ2-7; size: -; CDR3: CASSPGSLRGFISYEQYF; DNA: TGCGCCAGCAGCCCAGGGAGCCTTAGGGGGTTTATCTCCTACGAGCAGTACTTC
D: TRBD2; V: TRBV9; J: TRBJ2-3; size: -; CDR3: CASSVGLAGASTDTQYF; DNA: TGTGCCAGCAGCGTAGGACTAGCGGGGGCCAGCACAGATACGCAGTATTTT
D: TRBD2; V: TRBV4-2; J: TRBJ2-3; size: -; CDR3: CASSQTGTSGVFGDTQYF; DNA: TGTGCCAGCAGCCAAACAGGGACTAGCGGGGTCTTCGGAGATACGCAGTATTTT
D: -; V: TRBV7-9; J: TRBJ1-1; size: -; CDR3: CASSYDRNTEAFF; DNA: TGTGCCAGCAGCTATGACAGGAACACTGAAGCTTTCTTT
D: -; V: TRBV5-1; J: TRBJ2-3; size: -; CDR3: CASSLTRSTSEGYF; DNA: TGCGCCAGCAGCCTGACTAGAAGTACTTCGGAGGGGTATTTT
D: TRBD1; V: TRBV11-2; J: TRBJ1-1; size: -; CDR3: CASSLVQGGTEAFF; DNA: TGTGCCAGCAGCTTAGTCCAGGGGGGCACTGAAGCTTTCTTT
D: -; V: TRBV11-3; J: TRBJ2-3; size: -; CDR3: CASSQGGGTTDTQYF; DNA: TGTGCCAGCAGCCAAGGGGGGGGCACCACAGATACGCAGTATTTT
D: -; V: TRBV18; J: TRBJ2-2; size: -; CDR3: CASSPPTGTGELFF; DNA: TGTGCCAGCTCACCACCAACAGGCACCGGGGAGCTGTTTTTT
D: -; V: TRBV7-2; J: TRBJ1-2; size: -; CDR3: CASSATEYYGYTF; DNA: TGTGCCAGCAGCGCAACAGAGTACTATGGCTACACCTTC
D: TRBD2; V: TRBV6-5; J: TRBJ2-1; size: -; CDR3: CASSYPTWGGEQFF; DNA: TGTGCCAGCAGTTACCCCACATGGGGGGGTGAGCAGTTCTTC
D: TRBD2; V: TRBV10-3; J: TRBJ2-7; size: -; CDR3: CAIGGMRASGSSYEQYF; DNA: TGTGCCATCGGGGGGATGAGGGCTAGCGGGAGTTCCTACGAGCAGTACTTC
D: TRBD1; V: TRBV2; J: TRBJ1-4; size: -; CDR3: CASSRQGAGEKLFF; DNA: TGTGCCAGCAGTCGTCAGGGGGCAGGGGAAAAACTGTTTTTT
D: TRBD1; V: TRBV9; J: TRBJ1-2; size: -; CDR3: CASSVEGQDYGYTF; DNA: TGTGCCAGCAGCGTAGAGGGACAGGACTATGGCTACACCTTC
D: TRBD1; V: TRBV7-2; J: TRBJ1-3; size: -; CDR3: CASSVTTGRRNTIYF; DNA: TGTGCCAGCAGCGTAACGACAGGGCGACGAAACACCATATATTTT
D: -; V: TRBV6-1; J: TRBJ1-4; size: -; CDR3: CASSVGQGSEKLFF; DNA: TGTGCCAGCAGTGTAGGGCAGGGATCCGAAAAACTGTTTTTT
D: -; V: TRBV2; J: TRBJ2-1; size: -; CDR3: CANLRLGRPEQFF; DNA: TGTGCCAACCTTCGACTAGGACGGCCTGAGCAGTTCTTC
D: -; V: TRBV7-3; J: TRBJ1-2; size: -; CDR3: CASSLTGGKANYGYTF; DNA: TGTGCCAGCAGCTTAACGGGGGGGAAAGCTAACTATGGCTACACCTTC
D: -; V: TRBV7-2; J: TRBJ1-1; size: -; CDR3: CASSYDSIPNTEAFF; DNA: TGTGCCAGCAGCTACGACAGCATCCCGAACACTGAAGCTTTCTTT
D: -; V: TRBV30; J: TRBJ2-2; size: -; CDR3: CASSRGHTGELFF; DNA: TGTGCCTCCAGCAGGGGTCACACCGGGGAGCTGTTTTTT
D: -; V: TRBV10-3; J: TRBJ2-7; size: -; CDR3: CAISDRGRSSYEQYF; DNA: TGTGCCATCAGTGACAGGGGGAGGAGCTCCTACGAGCAGTACTTC
D: -; V: TRBV15; J: TRBJ1-1; size: -; CDR3: CATSPLLTGNTEAFF; DNA: TGTGCCACCAGCCCACTATTGACTGGGAACACTGAAGCTTTCTTT
D: TRBD2; V: TRBV19; J: TRBJ2-3; size: -; CDR3: CASSPRLASSTDTQYF; DNA: TGTGCCAGTAGTCCCAGACTAGCGTCGAGCACAGATACGCAGTATTTT
D: -; V: TRBV6-4; J: TRBJ1-2; size: -; CDR3: CASSLTGMGDYGYTF; DNA: TGTGCCAGCAGCTTAACAGGGATGGGAGACTATGGCTACACCTTC
D: -; V: TRBV4-1; J: TRBJ1-1; size: -; CDR3: CASSQDFLGGVEAFF; DNA: TGCGCCAGCAGCCAAGATTTCCTAGGGGGGGTAGAAGCTTTCTTT
D: -; V: TRBV4-1; J: TRBJ2-7; size: few; CDR3: CASSQDRAEAYEQYF; DNA: TGCGCCAGCAGCCAAGACAGGGCGGAAGCCTACGAGCAGTACTTC
D: -; V: TRBV4-3; J: TRBJ2-7; size: -; CDR3: CASSQGFQGSYEQYF; DNA: TGCGCCAGCAGCCAAGGGTTCCAGGGGTCCTACGAGCAGTACTTC
D: -; V: TRBV10-3; J: TRBJ2-5; size: -; CDR3: CAISDGLGETQYF; DNA: TGTGCCATCAGTGATGGCCTTGGAGAGACCCAGTACTTC
D: TRBD1; V: TRBV6-1; J: TRBJ1-6; size: -; CDR3: CASSDLPDRGRSPLHF; DNA: TGTGCCAGCAGTGATCTACCCGACAGGGGGCGATCACCCCTCCACTTT
D: -; V: TRBV28; J: TRBJ2-7; size: -; CDR3: CASSFGRGVYEQYF; DNA: TGTGCCAGCAGCTTTGGCCGGGGAGTCTACGAGCAGTACTTC
D: -; V: TRBV30; J: TRBJ2-1; size: -; CDR3: CAWSQGILAVEQFF; DNA: TGTGCCTGGAGCCAAGGCATACTAGCAGTTGAGCAGTTCTTC
D: TRBD2; V: TRBV30; J: TRBJ2-7; size: -; CDR3: CAWSPLAGLSYEQYF; DNA: TGTGCCTGGAGTCCCTTAGCGGGGCTCTCCTACGAGCAGTACTTC
D: -; V: TRBV13; J: TRBJ2-7; size: -; CDR3: CASSLDLGTYEQYF; DNA: TGTGCCAGCAGCTTAGATCTGGGCACCTACGAGCAGTACTTC
D: -; V: TRBV5-1; J: TRBJ2-7; size: -; CDR3: CASSEPTGLEQYF; DNA: TGCGCCAGCAGCGAGCCAACAGGGTTAGAGCAGTACTTC
D: -; V: TRBV4-2; J: TRBJ2-5; size: once; CDR3: CASSQFAGQTKYQETQYF; DNA: TGTGCCAGCAGCCAATTCGCGGGTCAAACAAAGTACCAAGAGACCCAGTACTTC
D: TRBD2; V: TRBV5-5; J: TRBJ2-7; size: -; CDR3: CASSLLGTDILAGENEQYF; DNA: TGTGCCAGCAGCTTATTAGGGACAGATATACTAGCGGGAGAAAACGAGCAGTACTTC
D: TRBD1; V: TRBV10-2; J: TRBJ1-6; size: -; CDR3: CASRQGSSYNSPLHF; DNA: TGCGCCAGCCGACAGGGAAGCTCCTATAATTCACCCCTCCACTTT
D: -; V: TRBV30; J: TRBJ1-2; size: -; CDR3: CAWSVDRTSRGAGYGYTF; DNA: TGTGCCTGGAGTGTAGACCGAACGAGCAGGGGCGCAGGCTATGGCTACACCTTC
D: TRBD2; V: TRBV28; J: TRBJ2-7; size: -; CDR3: CAAYSGSTGYEQYF; DNA: TGTGCCGCCTACAGCGGGAGTACAGGCTACGAGCAGTACTTC
D: -; V: TRBV19; J: TRBJ1-6; size: few; CDR3: CASSMSGLMGSPLHF; DNA: TGTGCCAGTAGTATGAGCGGACTTATGGGTTCACCCCTCCACTTT
D: -; V: TRBV29-1; J: TRBJ1-5; size: -; CDR3: CSAGEGDQPQHF; DNA: TGCAGCGCCGGGGAGGGGGATCAGCCCCAGCATTTT
D: -; V: TRBV30; J: TRBJ2-5; size: once; CDR3: CAWSAGSSSQYF; DNA: TGTGCCTGGAGTGCTGGTAGTTCATCCCAGTACTTC
D: TRBD2; V: TRBV2; J: TRBJ2-1; size: -; CDR3: CASSETSGGSYNEQFF; DNA: TGTGCCAGCAGTGAAACTAGCGGGGGATCCTACAATGAGCAGTTCTTC
D: TRBD1; V: TRBV6-5; J: TRBJ1-1; size: -; CDR3: CASSSGTANTEAFF; DNA: TGTGCCAGCAGCTCCGGGACAGCTAACACTGAAGCTTTCTTT
D: -; V: TRBV6-1; J: TRBJ2-7; size: -; CDR3: CASSRQKYEQYF; DNA: TGTGCCAGCAGTCGACAGAAATACGAGCAGTACTTC
D: TRBD1; V: TRBV11-3; J: TRBJ2-7; size: once; CDR3: CASSSPWTGGIYEQYF; DNA: TGTGCCAGCAGCTCCCCCTGGACAGGGGGGATCTACGAGCAGTACTTC
D: -; V: TRBV2; J: TRBJ2-7; size: few; CDR3: CASSERSGVGPKQYF; DNA: TGTGCCAGCAGTGAAAGGTCAGGGGTAGGCCCTAAGCAGTACTTC
D: TRBD1; V: TRBV5-1; J: TRBJ2-7; size: -; CDR3: CASSFEMGQGAYEQYF; DNA: TGCGCCAGCAGCTTTGAAATGGGACAGGGAGCCTACGAGCAGTATTTC
D: TRBD1; V: TRBV27; J: TRBJ2-5; size: -; CDR3: CASSFFPPGTVQTQYF; DNA: TGTGCCAGCAGTTTCTTTCCCCCCGGGACAGTTCAGACCCAGTACTTC
D: -; V: TRBV11-2; J: TRBJ2-7; size: once; CDR3: CASSFGGTVLYEQYF; DNA: TGTGCCAGCAGCTTTGGCGGGACAGTGTTGTACGAGCAGTACTTC
D: TRBD1; V: TRBV5-1; J: TRBJ2-7; size: -; CDR3: CASSLSARGLPYEQYF; DNA: TGCGCCAGCAGCTTGAGCGCTAGGGGGCTTCCCTACGAGCAGTACTTC
D: TRBD1; V: TRBV7-2; J: TRBJ2-5; size: -; CDR3: CASSSQGTDQETQYF; DNA: TGTGCCAGCAGCTCACAGGGGACGGACCAAGAGACCCAGTACTTC
D: -; V: TRBV5-1; J: TRBJ2-7; size: -; CDR3: CASSWGRESSYEQYF; DNA: TGCGCCAGCAGCTGGGGGCGGGAGAGCTCCTACGAGCAGTACTTC
D: -; V: TRBV6-5; J: TRBJ2-7; size: -; CDR3: CASSLLGRDEQYF; DNA: TGTGCCAGCAGCCTACTAGGGAGAGACGAGCAGTACTTC
D: -; V: TRBV7-9; J: TRBJ2-3; size: -; CDR3: CASSEVTDTQYF; DNA: TGTGCCAGCAGCGAGGTCACAGATACGCAGTATTTT